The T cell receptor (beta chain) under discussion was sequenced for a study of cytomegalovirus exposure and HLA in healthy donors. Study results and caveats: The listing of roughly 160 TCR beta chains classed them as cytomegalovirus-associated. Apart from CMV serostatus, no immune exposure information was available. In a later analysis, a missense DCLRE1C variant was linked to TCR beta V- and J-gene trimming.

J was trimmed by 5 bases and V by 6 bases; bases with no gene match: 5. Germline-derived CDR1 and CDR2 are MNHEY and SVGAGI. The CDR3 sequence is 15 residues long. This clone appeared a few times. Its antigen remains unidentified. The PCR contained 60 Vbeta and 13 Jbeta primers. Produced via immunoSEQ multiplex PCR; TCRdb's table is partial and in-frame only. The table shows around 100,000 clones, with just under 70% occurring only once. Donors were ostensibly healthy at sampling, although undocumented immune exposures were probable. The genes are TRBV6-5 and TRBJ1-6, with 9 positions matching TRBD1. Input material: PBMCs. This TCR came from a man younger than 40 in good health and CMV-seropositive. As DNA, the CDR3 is TGTGCCAGCAGGGCGGACAGGGGCCATAATTCACCCCTCCACTTT. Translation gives CASRADRGHNSPLHF.